This T cell receptor beta chain derives from a study of blood T cell repertoires in COVID-19. Residents of about two dozen US areas, aged about 18 to 95 years, made up the participants. In Cohort 3, a recovered donor had either two negative PCRs, clearance, or symptom resolution. Some clones are missing from TCRdb's copy, which holds only in-frame ones; the method was immunoSEQ multiplex PCR. Of some 500,000 clones in the sample, 88% were seen once. Germline CDR1 is SQVTM and CDR2 is ANQGSEA. Deletions cut 6 bases from V and 4 bases from J, with 19 bases between. The CDR3 is 15 residues long. The sequencing sample was made of PBMCs or T cells enriched from blood (not recorded which). The chain joins TRBV29-1 to TRBJ1-5, with D possibly being TRBD1 (5 bases). The source of this sequence is a woman aged 35 to 49 who had recovered from COVID-19. CDR3 amino acids: CSVLVGGRGNQPQHF. The CDR3 DNA reads as TGCAGCGTCTTGGTGGGGGGTCGGGGAAATCAGCCCCAGCATTTT.